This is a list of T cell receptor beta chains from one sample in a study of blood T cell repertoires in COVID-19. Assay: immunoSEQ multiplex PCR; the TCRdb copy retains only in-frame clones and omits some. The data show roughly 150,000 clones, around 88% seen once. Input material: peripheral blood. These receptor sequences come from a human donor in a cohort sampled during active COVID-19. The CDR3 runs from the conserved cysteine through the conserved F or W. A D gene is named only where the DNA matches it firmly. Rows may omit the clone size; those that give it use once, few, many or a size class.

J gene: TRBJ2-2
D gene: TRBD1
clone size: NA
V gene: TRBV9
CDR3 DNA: TGTGCCAGCAGCGTAAAGGGACAGGGGACCGGGGAGCTGTTTTTT
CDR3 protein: CASSVKGQGTGELFF

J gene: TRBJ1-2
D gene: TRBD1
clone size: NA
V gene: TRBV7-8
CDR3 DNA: TGTGCCAGCAGCTTAGGATTTGGCACAGGGGACAAGAGGGGCTACACCTTC
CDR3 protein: CASSLGFGTGDKRGYTF

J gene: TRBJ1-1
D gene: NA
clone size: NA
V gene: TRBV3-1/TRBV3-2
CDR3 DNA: TGTGCCAGCAGCCCGAAAGGTGAGGGCCTGACCTACACTGAAGCTTTCTTT
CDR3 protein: CASSPKGEGLTYTEAFF

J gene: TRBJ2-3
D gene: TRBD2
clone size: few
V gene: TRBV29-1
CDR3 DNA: TGCAGCCTCACCGGGACTAGCGCAGATACGCAGTATTTT
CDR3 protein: CSLTGTSADTQYF

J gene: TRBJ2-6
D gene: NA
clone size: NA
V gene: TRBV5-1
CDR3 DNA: TGCGCCAGCAGCTTGGCCTTAGACAGCTCTGGGGCCAACGTCCTGACTTTC
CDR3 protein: CASSLALDSSGANVLTF

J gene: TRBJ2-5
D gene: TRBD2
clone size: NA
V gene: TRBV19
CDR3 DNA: TGTGCCAGTAGCCCGGGGGGGGTCTACCAAGAGACCCAGTACTTC
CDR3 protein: CASSPGGVYQETQYF

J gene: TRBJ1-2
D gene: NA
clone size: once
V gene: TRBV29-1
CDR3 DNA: TGCAGCGCAGCCGGACAGAACTATGGCTACACCTTC
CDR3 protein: CSAAGQNYGYTF

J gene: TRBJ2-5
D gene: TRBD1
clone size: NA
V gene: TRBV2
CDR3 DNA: TGTGCCAGCAGTAACACAGGGGGCTGGGAGACCCAGTACTTC
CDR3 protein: CASSNTGGWETQYF

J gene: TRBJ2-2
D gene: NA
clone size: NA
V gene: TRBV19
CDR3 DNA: TGTGCCAGTAGGCTCCCGGGCACCGGGGAGCTGTTTTTT
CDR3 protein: CASRLPGTGELFF

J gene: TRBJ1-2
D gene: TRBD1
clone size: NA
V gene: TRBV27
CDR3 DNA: TGTGCCAGCAGTTTCAAAGGGACAGGCCCTTACCCGCTCTATGGCTACACCTTC
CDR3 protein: CASSFKGTGPYPLYGYTF

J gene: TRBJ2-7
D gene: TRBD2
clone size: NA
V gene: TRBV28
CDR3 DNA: TGTGCCAGCAGTTTAAGTAGGCTGGGACTAGCGGTCGAGCAGTACTTC
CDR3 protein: CASSLSRLGLAVEQYF

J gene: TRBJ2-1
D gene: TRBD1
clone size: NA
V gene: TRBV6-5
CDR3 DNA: TGTGCCAGTTCCCGGGACAGATACAATGAGCAGTTCTTC
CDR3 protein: CASSRDRYNEQFF

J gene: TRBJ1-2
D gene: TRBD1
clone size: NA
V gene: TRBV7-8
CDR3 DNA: TGTGCCAGCAGCTGGCTGACGACAGGGGCGGGGGGCTACACCTTC
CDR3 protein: CASSWLTTGAGGYTF

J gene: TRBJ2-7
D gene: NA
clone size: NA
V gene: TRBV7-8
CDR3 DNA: TGTGCCAGCAGCTTAGACTTCGAGCAGTACTTC
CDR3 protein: CASSLDFEQYF

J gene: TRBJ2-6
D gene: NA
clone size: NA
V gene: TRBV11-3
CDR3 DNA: TGTGCCAGCGGCAGGGGAGGGGCCAACGTCCTGACTTTC
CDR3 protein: CASGRGGANVLTF

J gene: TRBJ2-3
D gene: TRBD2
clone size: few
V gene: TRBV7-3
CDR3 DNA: TGTGCCAGCAGCACCAGGACTAGCGGAAGCACAGATACGCAGTATTTT
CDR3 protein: CASSTRTSGSTDTQYF

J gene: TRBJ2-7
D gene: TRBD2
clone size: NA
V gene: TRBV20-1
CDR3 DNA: TGCAGTGCTAGTGCCCGACTAGCGGGATCCTACGAGCAGTACTTC
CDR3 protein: CSASARLAGSYEQYF

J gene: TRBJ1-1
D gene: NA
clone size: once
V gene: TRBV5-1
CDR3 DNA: TGCGCCAGCAGCGATTCAGGGACTAACACTGAAGCTTTCTTT
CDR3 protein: CASSDSGTNTEAFF